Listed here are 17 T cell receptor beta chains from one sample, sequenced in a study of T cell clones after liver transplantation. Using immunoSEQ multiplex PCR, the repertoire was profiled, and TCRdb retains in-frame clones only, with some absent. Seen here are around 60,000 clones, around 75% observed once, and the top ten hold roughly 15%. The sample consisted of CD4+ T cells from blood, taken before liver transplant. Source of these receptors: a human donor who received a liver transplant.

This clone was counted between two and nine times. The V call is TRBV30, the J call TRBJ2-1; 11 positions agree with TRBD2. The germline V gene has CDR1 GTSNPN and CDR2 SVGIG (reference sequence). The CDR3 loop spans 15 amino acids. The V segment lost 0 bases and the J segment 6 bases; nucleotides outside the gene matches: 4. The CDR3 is CAWSVPGLAGNEQFF. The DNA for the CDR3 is TGTGCCTGGAGTGTACCCGGACTAGCGGGCAATGAGCAGTTCTTC.

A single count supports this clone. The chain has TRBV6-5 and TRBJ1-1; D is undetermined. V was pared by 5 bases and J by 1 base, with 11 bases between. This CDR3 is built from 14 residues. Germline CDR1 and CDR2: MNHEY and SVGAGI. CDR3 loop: CASSERRGNTEAFF. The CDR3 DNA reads TGTGCCAGCAGTGAGCGACGGGGGAACACTGAAGCTTTCTTT.

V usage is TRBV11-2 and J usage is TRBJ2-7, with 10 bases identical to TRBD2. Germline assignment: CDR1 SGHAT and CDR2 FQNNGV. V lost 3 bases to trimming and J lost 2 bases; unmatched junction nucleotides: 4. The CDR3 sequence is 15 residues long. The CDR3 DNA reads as TGTGCCAGCAGCTTCTCAACTAGCGGGGCCTACGAGCAGTACTTC. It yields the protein CASSFSTSGAYEQYF.

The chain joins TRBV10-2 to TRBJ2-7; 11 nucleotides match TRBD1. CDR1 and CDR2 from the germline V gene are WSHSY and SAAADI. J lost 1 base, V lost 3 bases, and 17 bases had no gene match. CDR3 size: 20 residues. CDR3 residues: CASSDFGVGTGGYNSYEQYF. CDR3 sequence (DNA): TGCGCCAGCAGTGACTTCGGGGTGGGGACAGGGGGTTACAATTCCTACGAGCAGTACTTC.

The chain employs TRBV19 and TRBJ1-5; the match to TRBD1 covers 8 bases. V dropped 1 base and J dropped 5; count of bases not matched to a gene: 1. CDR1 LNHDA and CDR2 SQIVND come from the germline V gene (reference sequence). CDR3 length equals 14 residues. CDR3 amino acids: CASSIARGHQPQHF. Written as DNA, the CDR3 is TGTGCCAGTAGTATAGCCAGGGGGCATCAGCCCCAGCATTTT.

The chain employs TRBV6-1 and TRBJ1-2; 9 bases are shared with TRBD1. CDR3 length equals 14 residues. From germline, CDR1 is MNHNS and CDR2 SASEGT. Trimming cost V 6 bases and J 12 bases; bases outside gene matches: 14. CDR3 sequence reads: CASRRGGTGRKDTF. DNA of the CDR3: TGTGCCAGCAGGCGAGGAGGGACAGGGAGGAAGGACACCTTC.

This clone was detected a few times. The DNA for the CDR3 is TGTGCCATCAGTGATTCCGGGGGTGGTGAGCAGTTCTTC. Protein: CAISDSGGGEQFF. V usage is TRBV10-3 and J usage is TRBJ2-1; tentative D call: TRBD2 (6 bases). The CDR3 spans 13 residues. CDR1 is ENHRY, CDR2 SYGVKD, per germline. Trimming shortened V by 3 bases and J by 9 bases, and 12 bases separated the two germline ends.

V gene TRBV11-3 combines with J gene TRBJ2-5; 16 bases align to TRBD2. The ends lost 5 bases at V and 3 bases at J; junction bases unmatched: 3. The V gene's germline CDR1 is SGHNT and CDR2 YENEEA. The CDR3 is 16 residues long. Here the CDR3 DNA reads TGTGCCAGCAGCCACGGGACTAGCGGGGGGGAAGAGACCCAGTACTTC. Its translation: CASSHGTSGGEETQYF.

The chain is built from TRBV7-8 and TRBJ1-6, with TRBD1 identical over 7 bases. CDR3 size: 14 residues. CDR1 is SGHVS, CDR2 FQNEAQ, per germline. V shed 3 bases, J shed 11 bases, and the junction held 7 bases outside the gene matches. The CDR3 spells CASSFGQVSAPLHF. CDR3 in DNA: TGTGCCAGCAGCTTTGGACAGGTCTCTGCACCCCTCCACTTT.

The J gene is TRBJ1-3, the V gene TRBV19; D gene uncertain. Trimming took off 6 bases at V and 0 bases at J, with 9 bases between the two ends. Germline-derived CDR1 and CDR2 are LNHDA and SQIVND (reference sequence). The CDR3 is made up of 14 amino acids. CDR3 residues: CASRSASSGNTIYF. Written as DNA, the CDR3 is TGTGCCAGTAGATCGGCTAGCTCTGGAAACACCATATATTTT.

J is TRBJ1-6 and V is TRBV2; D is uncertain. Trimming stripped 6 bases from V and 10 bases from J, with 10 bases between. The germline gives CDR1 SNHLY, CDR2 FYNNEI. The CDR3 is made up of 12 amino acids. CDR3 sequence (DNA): TGTGCCAGCAGCCCGGAGGGATCACCCCTCCACTTT. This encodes CASSPEGSPLHF.

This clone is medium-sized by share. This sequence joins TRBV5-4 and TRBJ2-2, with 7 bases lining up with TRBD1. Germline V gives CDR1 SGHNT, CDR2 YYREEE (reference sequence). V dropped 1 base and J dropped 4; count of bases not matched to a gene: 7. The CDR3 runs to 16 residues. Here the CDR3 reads CASSLFDRVVTGELFF. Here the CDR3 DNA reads TGTGCCAGCAGCTTGTTCGACAGGGTGGTCACCGGGGAGCTGTTTTTT.

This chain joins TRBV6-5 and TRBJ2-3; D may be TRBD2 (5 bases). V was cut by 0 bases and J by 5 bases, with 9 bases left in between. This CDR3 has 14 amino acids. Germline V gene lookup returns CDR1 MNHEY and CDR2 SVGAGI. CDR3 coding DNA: TGTGCCAGCAGTTACTCTAGCGTGGGAGATACGCAGTATTTT. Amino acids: CASSYSSVGDTQYF.

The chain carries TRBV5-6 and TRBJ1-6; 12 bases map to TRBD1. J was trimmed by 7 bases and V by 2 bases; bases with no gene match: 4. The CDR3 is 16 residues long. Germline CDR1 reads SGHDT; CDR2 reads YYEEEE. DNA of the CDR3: TGTGCCAGCAGCTTTGGGACAGGGGGCTTGAATTCACCCCTCCACTTT. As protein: CASSFGTGGLNSPLHF. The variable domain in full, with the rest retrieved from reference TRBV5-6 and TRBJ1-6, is DAGVTQSPTHLIKTRGQQVTLRCSPKSGHDTVSWYQQALGQGPQFIFQYYEEEERQRGNFPDRFSGHQFPNYSSELNVNALLLGDSALYLCASSFGTGGLNSPLHFGNGTRLTVT.

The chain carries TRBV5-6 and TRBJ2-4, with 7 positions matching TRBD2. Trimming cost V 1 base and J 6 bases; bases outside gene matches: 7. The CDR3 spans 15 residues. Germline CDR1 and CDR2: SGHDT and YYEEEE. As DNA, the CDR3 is TGTGCCAGCAGCTTGTTCGCTGGGACTACAAACATTCAGTACTTC. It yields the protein CASSLFAGTTNIQYF.

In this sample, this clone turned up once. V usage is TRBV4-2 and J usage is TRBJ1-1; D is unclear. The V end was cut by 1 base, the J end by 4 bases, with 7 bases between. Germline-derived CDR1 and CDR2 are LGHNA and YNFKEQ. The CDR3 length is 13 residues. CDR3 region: CASSQALATEAFF. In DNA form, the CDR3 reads TGTGCCAGCAGCCAAGCTTTAGCCACTGAAGCTTTCTTT.

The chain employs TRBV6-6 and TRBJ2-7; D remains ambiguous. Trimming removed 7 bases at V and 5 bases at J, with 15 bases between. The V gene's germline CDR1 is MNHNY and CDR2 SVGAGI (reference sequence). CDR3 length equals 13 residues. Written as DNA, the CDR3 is TGTGCCAGCAAGGAATGGAGAGCGAACGAGCAGTACTTC. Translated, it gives CASKEWRANEQYF.